Listed below are T cell receptor beta chains from one sample, sequenced in a study of tissue T cells after allogeneic stem cell transplantation. TCRdb's table, derived via immunoSEQ multiplex PCR, lists solely in-frame clones and lacks some. The repertoire holds about 10,000 clones, with just over 65% as singletons. The sequenced sample was tissue from the stomach, obtained at autopsy. The source of these receptors is an older male donor with lung cancer. Each CDR3 is given with its conserved first and last residue. The D gene is left open where the match is weak. Size is omitted from some rows. Given values are once, few, many or a class for expanded clones.

>TRBD1|TRBV7-9|TRBJ2-1|-
TGTGCCAGCAGCCTCATAGGGACAGACTACAATGAGCAGTTCTTC
CASSLIGTDYNEQFF
>TRBD1|TRBV27|TRBJ1-2|few
TGTGCCAGCAGTACAACGCAGGGGGCGCACATTAACTATGGCTACACCTTC
CASSTTQGAHINYGYTF
>-|TRBV5-1|TRBJ1-3|-
TGCGCCAGCAGCTCTGGGGGCTCTGGAAACACCATATATTTT
CASSSGGSGNTIYF
>TRBD1|TRBV23-1|TRBJ2-7|few
TGCGCCAGCAGTCAACCCTCTCTACAGGGGGCCCCCTACGAGCAGTACTTC
CASSQPSLQGAPYEQYF
>TRBD1|TRBV3-1/TRBV3-2|TRBJ1-6|-
TGTGCCAGCAGGCCAGGGGGGGATTCACCCCTCCACTTT
CASRPGGDSPLHF
>TRBD1|TRBV6-2/TRBV6-3|TRBJ2-1|medium-sized
TGTGCCAGCAGTTACCAGGACAGGGGCATTAAAAGGGAGTTCTTC
CASSYQDRGIKREFF
>-|TRBV12-3/TRBV12-4|TRBJ1-1|-
TGTGCCAGCACCTGGACAGCACTTGAAGCTTTCTTT
CASTWTALEAFF
>-|TRBV5-4|TRBJ2-2|large
TGTGCCAGCACCGTCAACCCTAAATATCCCGGGGAGCTGTTTTTT
CASTVNPKYPGELFF
>TRBD1|TRBV5-4|TRBJ1-2|few
TGTGCCTGTCGACAGGGGGCTAACTATGGCTACACCTTC
CACRQGANYGYTF
>-|TRBV5-1|TRBJ1-4|few
TGCGCCAGCAGCCGGGGGTTTAATGAAAAACTGTTTTTT
CASSRGFNEKLFF
>-|TRBV28|TRBJ1-6|-
TGTGCCAGCAGTACACCCCTGACAGCATCACCCCTCCACTTT
CASSTPLTASPLHF
>-|TRBV9|TRBJ2-1|-
TGTGCCAGCAGCAACTCCTACAATGAGCAGTTCTTC
CASSNSYNEQFF